The 18 T cell receptor beta chains in this list originate from one sample, sequenced in a study of regulatory T cells in long-lasting Graves disease. Stated time point: newly diagnosed GD, antithyroid drugs for less than 3 months. The authors made the TCR library using RNA they extracted from PBMCs. For TCR beta, libraries came from iRepertoire HTBI primers and Arm-PCR of CDR3 regions. TCRdb re-analysed the multiplex PCR reads in MiXCR, keeping a single row per CDR3 protein. The sample lists approximately 390,000 distinct CDR3 sequences, under 20% occurring once. These data were likewise used in another study, on T cells in Graves' hyperthyroidism and ophthalmopathy.

The input for sequencing was peripheral blood mononuclear cells (PBMCs), taken at new diagnosis, from a patient treated with antithyroid drugs. The receptors here all came from a woman younger than 30 with Graves disease.

This clonotype appeared a few times. The gene calls are TRBV3-1 and TRBJ2-1; 16 nucleotides align to TRBD2. The V gene's germline CDR1 is LGHDT and CDR2 YNNKEL (reference sequence). The CDR3 extends over 19 amino acids. V lost 4 bases, J lost 2 bases, and 8 bases stayed unmatched. The CDR3 spells CASSPGTSGGAATYNEQFF. Here the CDR3 DNA reads TGTGCCAGCAGCCCCGGGACTAGCGGGGGGGCCGCCACCTACAATGAGCAGTTCTTC.

This clonotype was seen just once. The rearrangement uses TRBV5-4 and TRBJ2-2; TRBD2 might be the D (5 bases). V lost 9 bases and J lost 3, with 12 bases in between. Germline V lookup: CDR1 SGHNT, CDR2 YYREEE (reference sequence). There are 13 residues in the CDR3. The CDR3 loop is CATPGMDTGELFF. CDR3 in DNA: TGTGCCACCCCGGGGATGGACACCGGGGAGCTGTTTTTT. The entire variable domain, with the rest obtained from reference TRBV5-4 and TRBJ2-2, is as follows: ETGVTQSPTHLIKTRGQQVTLRCSSQSGHNTVSWYQQALGQGPQFIFQYYREEENGRGNFPPRFSGLQFPNYSSELNVNALELDDSALYLCATPGMDTGELFFGEGSRLTVL.

V gene TRBV24-1 combines with J gene TRBJ2-7, with D perhaps TRBD1 (6 bases). Per germline, CDR1 KGHDR and CDR2 SFDVKD. The length of the CDR3 is 16 residues. Trimming shortened V by 4 bases and J by 3 bases, and 18 bases separated the two germline ends. The CDR3 sequence is CATSDFYRAYDYEQYF. The CDR3 coding sequence is TGTGCCACCAGTGACTTTTACAGGGCCTATGACTACGAGCAGTACTTC.

This clonotype was seen a few times. The chain couples TRBV12-3 or TRBV12-4 to TRBJ2-3, with TRBD1 identical over 9 bases. This CDR3 has 15 amino acids. Losses at the gene ends were 8 bases for V and 1 base for J; bases not matched to a gene: 7. This CDR3 reads CASHPGTGRTDTQYF. Written as DNA, the CDR3 is TGTGCCAGCCATCCCGGGACAGGGCGCACAGATACGCAGTATTTT.

This clonotype has ten or more counts. The CDR3 region has the DNA TGTGCCAGCAAAAAAACAGGACTAGCGCCCTTTCTCGGCACAGATACGCAGTATTTT. Translated: CASKKTGLAPFLGTDTQYF. The J gene is TRBJ2-3, the V gene TRBV2; 9 bases line up with TRBD2. Germline V gene lookup returns CDR1 SNHLY and CDR2 FYNNEI. V dropped 7 bases and J dropped 1; count of bases not matched to a gene: 18. This CDR3 has 19 residues.

This clonotype showed up many times. V is TRBV30 and J is TRBJ1-1; D call uncertain. The CDR3 is 12 residues long. V was pared by 2 bases and J by 6 bases, with 10 bases between. Germline CDR1 is GTSNPN and CDR2 is SVGIG (reference sequence). The CDR3: CAWSFGFAEAFF. DNA of the CDR3: TGTGCCTGGAGTTTCGGTTTCGCTGAAGCTTTCTTT.

This clonotype appeared a few times. The chain combines TRBV19 with TRBJ2-1; TRBD2 matches at 9 bases. Trimming removed 0 bases from V and 3 bases from J; junction bases left unmatched: 0. Germline values: CDR1 LNHDA, CDR2 SQIVND (reference sequence). The CDR3 length is 15 residues. CDR3 bases: TGTGCCAGTAGTATAGATAGCGGGAGCTACAATGAGCAGTTCTTC. Its translation is CASSIDSGSYNEQFF.

The J gene is TRBJ2-5, the V gene TRBV14; 8 bases line up with TRBD1. The V segment lost 6 bases and the J segment 5 bases; nucleotides outside the gene matches: 11. The germline CDR1 and CDR2 sequences are SGHDN and FVKESK. The CDR3 sequence is 15 residues long. The DNA for the CDR3 is TGTGCCAGCAGTTCAGGGGGCGTATTGAGGGAGACCCAGTACTTC. Its translation: CASSSGGVLRETQYF. The full variable domain, completed using reference TRBV14 and TRBJ2-5, is EAGVTQFPSHSVIEKGQTVTLRCDPISGHDNLYWYRRVMGKEIKFLLHFVKESKQDESGMPNNRFLAERTGGTYSTLKVQPAELEDSGVYFCASSSGGVLRETQYFGPGTRLLVL.

This clonotype has more than one count but fewer than ten. V gene TRBV18 combines with J gene TRBJ1-1, with 9 bases matching TRBD1. Germline lookup yields CDR1 KGHSH and CDR2 LQKENI. The J segment lost 0 bases and the V segment lost 2 bases, leaving 10 bases of the junction unmatched. The CDR3 contains 18 residues. The CDR3 here is CASSPLSGTGTMNTEAFF. The CDR3 nucleotides are TGTGCCAGCTCACCATTGTCCGGGACAGGGACCATGAACACTGAAGCTTTCTTT.

V is TRBV20-1 and J is TRBJ1-1, with D perhaps matching TRBD1 (5 bases). CDR1 is DFQATT and CDR2 is SNEGSKA in the germline V gene (reference sequence). The CDR3 is 11 amino acids. V was clipped by 7 bases and J by 10 bases, with 16 bases between them. CDR3 in DNA: TGCAGTGGGGACCTACGGCCCGCAGCTTTCTTT. It codes for CSGDLRPAAFF.

This clonotype was recorded at least ten times. The chain uses TRBV11-2 and TRBJ2-3; TRBD2 might be the D (7 bases). V lost 3 bases to trimming and J lost 0 bases, with 10 bases between them. The CDR3 is made up of 15 amino acids. Germline CDR1 reads SGHAT; CDR2 reads FQNNGV. This CDR3 reads CASSLRGLSTDTQYF. The CDR3 region has the DNA TGTGCCAGCAGCTTGCGGGGGCTTAGCACAGATACGCAGTATTTT.

This clonotype has a count of ten or more. This chain uses TRBV6-5 with TRBJ2-7; 7 nucleotides align to TRBD1. Germline V lookup: CDR1 MNHEY, CDR2 SVGAGI. The CDR3 length is 14 residues. V lost 4 bases, J lost 2 bases, and 5 bases stayed unmatched. The DNA of the CDR3 is TGTGCCAGCAGTTCGTGGGACAGTACCTACGAGCAGTACTTC. Translation gives CASSSWDSTYEQYF.

J is TRBJ2-7 and V is TRBV6-2 or TRBV6-3, with D unresolved. Trimming took off 5 bases at V and 0 bases at J, with 11 bases between the two ends. From germline, CDR1 is MNHEY and CDR2 SVGEGT. The CDR3 covers 14 residues. The DNA for the CDR3 is TGTGCCAGCAGTCCCCCCCAAGCCTCCTACGAGCAGTACTTC. It translates to CASSPPQASYEQYF.

In its sample, this clonotype was seen many times. The CDR3 is CASSLTGRAGEQFF. The CDR3 DNA reads TGTGCCAGCAGCTTAACGGGGAGGGCCGGTGAGCAGTTCTTC. The rearrangement joins TRBV7-3 to TRBJ2-1; 7 bases match TRBD2. There are 14 residues in the CDR3. From germline, CDR1 is SGHTA and CDR2 FQGTGA. Trimming removed 0 bases from V and 9 bases from J; junction bases left unmatched: 5. The whole variable domain, filled in from reference TRBV7-3 and TRBJ2-1, reads GAGVSQTPSNKVTEKGKYVELRCDPISGHTALYWYRQSLGQGPEFLIYFQGTGAADDSGLPNDRFFAVRPEGSVSTLKIQRTERGDSAVYLCASSLTGRAGEQFFGPGTRLTVL.

The chain couples TRBV7-8 to TRBJ1-1, with TRBD1 matching 7 bases. V lost 1 base to trimming and J lost 5 bases; unmatched junction nucleotides: 10. From germline, CDR1 is SGHVS and CDR2 FQNEAQ. The CDR3 spans 16 residues. The CDR3 region is CASSLGRNRGLTEAFF. DNA of the CDR3: TGTGCCAGCAGCTTAGGGAGAAACAGGGGCTTGACTGAAGCTTTCTTT.

This chain joins TRBV20-1 and TRBJ2-7, with a possible D match to TRBD2 (6 bases). The CDR3 totals 14 residues. V was pared by 1 base and J by 6 bases, with 16 bases between. Germline V CDR1 and CDR2: DFQATT, SNEGSKA (reference sequence). This chain's CDR3 is CSARASGYLSEQYF. The CDR3 DNA reads TGCAGTGCTAGAGCCAGCGGGTATCTCTCCGAGCAGTACTTC.

The chain combines TRBV27 with TRBJ1-1; D unresolved. Germline CDR1 MNHEY, CDR2 SMNVEV (reference sequence). V dropped 1 base and J dropped 4 bases, with 10 bases sitting between them. The length of the CDR3 is 14 residues. In DNA, the CDR3 is TGTGCCAGCAGTTTATTGGGGATTGGCACTGAAGCTTTCTTT. Translation: CASSLLGIGTEAFF.

This clonotype was observed many times. The chain links TRBV28 to TRBJ2-3; the match to TRBD2 covers 8 bases. The CDR3 runs 16 residues. Germline CDR1 reads MDHEN; CDR2 reads SYDVKM. Trimming cost V 7 bases and J 4 bases; bases outside gene matches: 13. The CDR3 is CASNYWAGGRADTQYF. The CDR3 DNA is TGTGCCAGCAATTACTGGGCGGGAGGAAGGGCAGATACGCAGTATTTT.